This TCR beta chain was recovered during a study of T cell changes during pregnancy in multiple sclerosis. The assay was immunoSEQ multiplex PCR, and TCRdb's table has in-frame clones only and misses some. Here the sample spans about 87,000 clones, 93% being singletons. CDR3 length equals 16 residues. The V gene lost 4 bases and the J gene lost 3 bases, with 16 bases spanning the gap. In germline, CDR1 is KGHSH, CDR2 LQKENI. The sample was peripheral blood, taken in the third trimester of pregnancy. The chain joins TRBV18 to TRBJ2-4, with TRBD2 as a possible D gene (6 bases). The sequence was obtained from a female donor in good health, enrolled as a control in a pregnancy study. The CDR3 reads CASSHPGGTDKNIQYF. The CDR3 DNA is TGTGCCAGCTCACATCCCGGCGGGACTGACAAAAACATTCAGTACTTC.